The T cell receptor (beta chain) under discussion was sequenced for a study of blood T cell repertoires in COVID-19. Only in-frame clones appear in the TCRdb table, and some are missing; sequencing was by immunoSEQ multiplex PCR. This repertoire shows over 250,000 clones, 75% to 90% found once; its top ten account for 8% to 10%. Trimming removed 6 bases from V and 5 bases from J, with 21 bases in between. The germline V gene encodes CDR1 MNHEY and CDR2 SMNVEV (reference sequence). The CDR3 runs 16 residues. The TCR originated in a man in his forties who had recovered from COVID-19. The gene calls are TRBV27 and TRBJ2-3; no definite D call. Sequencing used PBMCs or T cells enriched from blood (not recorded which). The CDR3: CASRRTLLGAQDTQYF. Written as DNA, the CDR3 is TGTGCCAGCAGACGAACCCTCCTCGGAGCACAAGATACGCAGTATTTT.